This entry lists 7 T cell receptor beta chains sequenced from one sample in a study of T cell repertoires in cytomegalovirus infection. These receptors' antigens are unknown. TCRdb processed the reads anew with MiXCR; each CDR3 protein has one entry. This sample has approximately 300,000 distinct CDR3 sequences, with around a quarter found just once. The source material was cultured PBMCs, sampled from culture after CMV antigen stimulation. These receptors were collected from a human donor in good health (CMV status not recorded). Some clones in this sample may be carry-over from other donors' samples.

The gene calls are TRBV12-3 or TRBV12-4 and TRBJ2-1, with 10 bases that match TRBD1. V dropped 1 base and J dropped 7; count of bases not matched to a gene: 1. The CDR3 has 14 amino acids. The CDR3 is CASSLGGQGNEQFF. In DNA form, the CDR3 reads TGTGCCAGCAGTTTAGGGGGACAGGGGAATGAGCAGTTCTTC.

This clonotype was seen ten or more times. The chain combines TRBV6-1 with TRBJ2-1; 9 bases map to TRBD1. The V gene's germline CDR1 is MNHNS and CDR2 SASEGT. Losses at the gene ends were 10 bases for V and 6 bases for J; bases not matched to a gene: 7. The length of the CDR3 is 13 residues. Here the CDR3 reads CAIGQGKPNEQFF. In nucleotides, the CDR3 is TGTGCCATAGGACAGGGGAAACCCAATGAGCAGTTCTTC.

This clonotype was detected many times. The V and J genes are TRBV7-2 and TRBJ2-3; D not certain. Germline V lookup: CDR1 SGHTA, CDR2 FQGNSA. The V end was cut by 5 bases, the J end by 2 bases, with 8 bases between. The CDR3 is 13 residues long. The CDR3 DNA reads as TGTGCCAGCAGCCAGGCGTACACAGATACGCAGTATTTT. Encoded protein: CASSQAYTDTQYF.

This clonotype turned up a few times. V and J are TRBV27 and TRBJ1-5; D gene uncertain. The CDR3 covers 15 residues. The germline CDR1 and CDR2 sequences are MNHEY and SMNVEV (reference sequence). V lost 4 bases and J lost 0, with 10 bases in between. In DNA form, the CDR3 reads TGTGCCAGCAGTTCAGTCGATTATAGCAATCAGCCCCAGCATTTT. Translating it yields CASSSVDYSNQPQHF.

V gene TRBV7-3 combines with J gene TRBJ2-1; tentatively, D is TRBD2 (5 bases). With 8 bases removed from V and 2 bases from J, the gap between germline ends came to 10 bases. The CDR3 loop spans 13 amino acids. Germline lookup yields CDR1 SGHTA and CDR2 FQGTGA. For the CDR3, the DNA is TGTGCCAGCTCAGCGGATACCTACAATGAGCAGTTCTTC. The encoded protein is CASSADTYNEQFF.

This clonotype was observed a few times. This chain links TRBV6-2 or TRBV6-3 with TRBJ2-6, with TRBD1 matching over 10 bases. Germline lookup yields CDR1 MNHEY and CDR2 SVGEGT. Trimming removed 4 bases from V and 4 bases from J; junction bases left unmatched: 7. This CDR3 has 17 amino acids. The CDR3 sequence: CASSSRQGASGANVLTF. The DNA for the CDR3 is TGTGCCAGCAGTTCAAGACAGGGGGCATCCGGGGCCAACGTCCTGACTTTC.

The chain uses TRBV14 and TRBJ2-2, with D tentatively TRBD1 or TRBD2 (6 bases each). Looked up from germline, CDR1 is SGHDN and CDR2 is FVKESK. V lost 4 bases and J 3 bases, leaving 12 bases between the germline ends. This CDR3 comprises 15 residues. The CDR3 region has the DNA TGTGCCAGCAGCCTGATCGGGGGCTACACCGGGGAGCTGTTTTTT. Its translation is CASSLIGGYTGELFF.